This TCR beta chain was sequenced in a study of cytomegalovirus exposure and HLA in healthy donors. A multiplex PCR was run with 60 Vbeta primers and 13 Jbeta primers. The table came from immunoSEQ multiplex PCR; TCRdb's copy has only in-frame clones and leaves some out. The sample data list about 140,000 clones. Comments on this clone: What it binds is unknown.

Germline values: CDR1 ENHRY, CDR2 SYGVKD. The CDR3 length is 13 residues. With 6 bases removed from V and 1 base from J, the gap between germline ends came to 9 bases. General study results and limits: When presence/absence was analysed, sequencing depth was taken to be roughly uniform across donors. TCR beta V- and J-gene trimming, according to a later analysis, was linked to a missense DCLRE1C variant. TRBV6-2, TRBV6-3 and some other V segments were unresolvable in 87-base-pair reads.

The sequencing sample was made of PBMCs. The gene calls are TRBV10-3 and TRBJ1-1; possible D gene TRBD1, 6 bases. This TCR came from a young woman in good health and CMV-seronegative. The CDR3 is CAIRQGTNTEAFF. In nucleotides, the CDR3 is TGTGCCATCAGACAGGGAACGAACACTGAAGCTTTCTTT.